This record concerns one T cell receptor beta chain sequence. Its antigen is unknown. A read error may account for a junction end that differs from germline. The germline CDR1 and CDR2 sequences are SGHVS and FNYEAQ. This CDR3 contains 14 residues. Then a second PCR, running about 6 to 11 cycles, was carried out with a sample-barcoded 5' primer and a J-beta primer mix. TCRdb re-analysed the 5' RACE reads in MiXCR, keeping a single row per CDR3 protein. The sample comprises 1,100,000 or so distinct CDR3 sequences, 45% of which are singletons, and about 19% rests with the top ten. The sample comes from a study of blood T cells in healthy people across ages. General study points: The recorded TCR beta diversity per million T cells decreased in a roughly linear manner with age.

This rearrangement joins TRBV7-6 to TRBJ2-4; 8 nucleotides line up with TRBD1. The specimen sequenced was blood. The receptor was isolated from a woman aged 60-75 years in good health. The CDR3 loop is CASNLDQGANIQYF. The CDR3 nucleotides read TGTGCCAGCAACTTAGATCAGGGGGCAAACATTCAGTACTTC.